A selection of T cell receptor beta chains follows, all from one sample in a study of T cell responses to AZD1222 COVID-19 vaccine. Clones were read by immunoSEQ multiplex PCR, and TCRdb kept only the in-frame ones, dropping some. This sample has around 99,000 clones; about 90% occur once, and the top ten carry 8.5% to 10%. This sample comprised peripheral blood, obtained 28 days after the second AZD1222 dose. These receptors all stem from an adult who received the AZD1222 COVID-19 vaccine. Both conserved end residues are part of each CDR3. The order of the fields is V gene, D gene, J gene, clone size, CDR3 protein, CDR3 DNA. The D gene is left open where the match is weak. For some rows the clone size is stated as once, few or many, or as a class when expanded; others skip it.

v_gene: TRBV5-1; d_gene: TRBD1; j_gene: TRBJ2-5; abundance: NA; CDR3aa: CASSVSTGGATETQYF; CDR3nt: TGCGCCAGCAGCGTGAGCACAGGGGGCGCAACGGAGACCCAGTACTTC
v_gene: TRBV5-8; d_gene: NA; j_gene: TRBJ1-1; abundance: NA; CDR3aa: CASTTLGGRDTEAFF; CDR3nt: TGTGCCAGCACCACTTTGGGAGGGAGAGACACTGAAGCTTTCTTT
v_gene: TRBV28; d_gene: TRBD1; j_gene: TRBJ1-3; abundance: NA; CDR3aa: CASRVQGSGNTIYF; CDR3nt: TGTGCCAGCAGAGTACAGGGGTCTGGAAACACCATATATTTT
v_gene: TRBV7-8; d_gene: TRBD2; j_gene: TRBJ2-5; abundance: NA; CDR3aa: CASSLYRGDQETQYF; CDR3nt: TGTGCCAGCAGCTTATATCGGGGGGACCAAGAGACCCAGTACTTC
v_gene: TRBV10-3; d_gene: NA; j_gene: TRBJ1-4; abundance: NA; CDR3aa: CAISSRVGMDEKLFF; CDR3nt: TGTGCCATCAGCAGCAGGGTGGGGATGGATGAAAAACTGTTTTTT
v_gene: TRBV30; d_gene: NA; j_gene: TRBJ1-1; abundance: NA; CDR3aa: CAWSVQGVGTEAFF; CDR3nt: TGTGCCTGGAGTGTACAAGGGGTGGGAACTGAAGCTTTCTTT
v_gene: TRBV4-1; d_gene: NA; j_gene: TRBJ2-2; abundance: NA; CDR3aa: CASSLQGGELFF; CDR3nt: TGCGCCAGCAGCCTACAGGGTGGGGAGCTGTTTTTT
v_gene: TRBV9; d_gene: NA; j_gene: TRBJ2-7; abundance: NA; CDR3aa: CASSVTDSYEQYF; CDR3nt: TGTGCCAGCAGCGTAACTGACTCCTACGAGCAGTACTTC
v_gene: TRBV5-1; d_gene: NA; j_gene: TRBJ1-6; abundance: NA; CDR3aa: CASSPTFPFRRNSPLHF; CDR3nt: TGCGCCAGCAGCCCTACCTTTCCCTTCCGACGGAATTCACCCCTCCACTTT
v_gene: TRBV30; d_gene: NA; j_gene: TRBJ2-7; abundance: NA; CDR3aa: CAWSDGFTYEQYF; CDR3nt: TGTGCCTGGAGTGACGGGTTCACGTACGAGCAGTACTTC
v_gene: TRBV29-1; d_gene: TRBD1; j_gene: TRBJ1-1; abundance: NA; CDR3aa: CSVGKDRVDTEAFF; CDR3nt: TGCAGCGTTGGGAAGGACAGGGTTGACACTGAAGCTTTCTTT
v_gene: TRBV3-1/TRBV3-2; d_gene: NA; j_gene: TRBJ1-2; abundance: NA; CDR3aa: CASSQVSDYGYTF; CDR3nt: TGTGCCAGCAGCCAAGTTTCGGACTATGGCTACACCTTC
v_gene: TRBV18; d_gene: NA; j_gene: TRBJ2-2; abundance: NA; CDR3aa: CASSLRQGGAGELFF; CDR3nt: TGTGCCAGCTCACTTCGACAGGGAGGAGCCGGGGAGCTGTTTTTT
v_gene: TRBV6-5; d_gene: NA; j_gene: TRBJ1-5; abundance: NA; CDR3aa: CASSYGERSNQPQHF; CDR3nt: TGTGCCAGCAGTTACGGAGAACGAAGCAATCAGCCCCAGCATTTT
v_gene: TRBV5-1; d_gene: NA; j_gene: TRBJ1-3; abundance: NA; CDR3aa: CASSLDRSGNTIYF; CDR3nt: TGCGCCAGCAGCTTGGACAGGTCTGGAAACACCATATATTTT
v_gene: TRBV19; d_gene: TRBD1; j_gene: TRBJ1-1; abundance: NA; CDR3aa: CASSTIPGGRTEAFF; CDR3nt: TGTGCCAGTAGTACCATTCCAGGGGGGAGGACTGAAGCTTTCTTT
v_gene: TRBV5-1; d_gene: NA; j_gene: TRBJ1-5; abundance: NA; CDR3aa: CASERGSIYSNQPQHF; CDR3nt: TGCGCCAGCGAAAGAGGCAGCATCTATAGCAATCAGCCCCAGCATTTT
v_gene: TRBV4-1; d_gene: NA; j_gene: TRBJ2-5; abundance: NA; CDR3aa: CASSQVGSQETQYF; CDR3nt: TGCGCCAGCAGCCAAGTCGGCAGTCAAGAGACCCAGTACTTC
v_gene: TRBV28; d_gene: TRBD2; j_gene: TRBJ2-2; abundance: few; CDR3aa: CASSFLIAGAGELFF; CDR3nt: TGTGCCAGCAGTTTTTTAATAGCGGGAGCCGGGGAGCTGTTTTTT
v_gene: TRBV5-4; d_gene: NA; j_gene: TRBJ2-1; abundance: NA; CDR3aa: CASSPGAETSYNEQFF; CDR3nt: TGTGCCAGCAGCCCGGGAGCGGAGACCTCCTACAATGAGCAGTTCTTC
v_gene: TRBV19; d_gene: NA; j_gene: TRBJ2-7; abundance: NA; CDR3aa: CASSKLRQPSYYEQYF; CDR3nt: TGTGCCAGTAGTAAATTACGACAGCCGTCGTACTACGAGCAGTACTTC
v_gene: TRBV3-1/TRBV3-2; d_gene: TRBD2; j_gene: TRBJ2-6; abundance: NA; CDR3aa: CASSQTASSGGAAGANVLTF; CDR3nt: TGTGCCAGCAGCCAGACCGCTTCTAGCGGGGGGGCCGCTGGGGCCAACGTCCTGACTTTC
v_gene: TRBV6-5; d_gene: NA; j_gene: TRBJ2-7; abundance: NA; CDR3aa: CASSLRPFTYEQYF; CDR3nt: TGTGCCAGCAGCCTAAGACCGTTTACCTACGAGCAGTACTTC
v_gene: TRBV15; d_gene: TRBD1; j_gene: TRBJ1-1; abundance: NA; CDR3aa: CATSRGGQGAEAFF; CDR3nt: TGTGCCACCAGCAGAGGCGGCCAGGGGGCTGAAGCTTTCTTT
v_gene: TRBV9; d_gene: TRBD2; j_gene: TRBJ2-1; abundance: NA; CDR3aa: CASSVGLAGRTDNEQFF; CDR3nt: TGTGCCAGCAGCGTAGGACTAGCGGGAAGGACGGACAATGAGCAGTTCTTC
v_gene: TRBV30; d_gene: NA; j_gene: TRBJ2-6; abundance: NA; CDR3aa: CAWSTTGTSGANVLTF; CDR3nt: TGTGCCTGGAGTACAACCGGGACATCCGGGGCCAACGTCCTGACTTTC
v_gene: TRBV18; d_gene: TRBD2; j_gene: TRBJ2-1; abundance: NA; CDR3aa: CASSPLQASGGAYNEQFF; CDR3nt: TGTGCCAGCTCACCACTCCAGGCTAGCGGGGGGGCATACAATGAGCAGTTCTTC
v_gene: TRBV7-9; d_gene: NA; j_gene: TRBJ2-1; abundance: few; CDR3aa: CASSVTGRASYNEQFF; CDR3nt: TGTGCCAGCAGCGTAACCGGCAGGGCCTCGTACAATGAGCAGTTCTTC
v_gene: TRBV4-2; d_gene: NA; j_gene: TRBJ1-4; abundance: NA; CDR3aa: CASSQDTTAINEKLFF; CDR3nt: TGTGCCAGCAGCCAAGATACCACAGCCATTAATGAAAAACTGTTTTTT